This T cell receptor beta chain was documented in a study of T cells after yellow fever vaccination. This clonotype was counted at least ten times. MiXCR was run by TCRdb on the 5' RACE reads, yielding one entry per CDR3 protein. The repertoire consists of 230,000 or so distinct CDR3 sequences, with over 3% occurring once and the leading ten covering approximately 18%. Germline V gene data show CDR1 as SGHNT and CDR2 as YYREEE (reference sequence). This CDR3 region has 17 residues. V lost 4 bases and J lost 3, with 22 bases in between. The V and J genes are TRBV5-4 and TRBJ1-1; D gene ambiguous. Sequenced here: PBMCs, sampled 15 days after the yellow fever booster vaccination. This TCR came from a man between 18 and 29 years old who received the YFV17D yellow fever vaccine. CDR3 amino acids: CASSQSYQRASDTEAFF. CDR3 bases: TGTGCCAGCAGCCAGAGCTACCAAAGGGCTTCGGACACTGAAGCTTTCTTT.